This entry lists 14 T cell receptor beta chains sequenced from one sample in a study of response to subunit inactivated influenza vaccine. TCRdb recomputed calls from the RT-PCR reads with MiXCR, one row per CDR3 protein. Here the sample spans fewer than 650,000 distinct CDR3 sequences, roughly 13% being singletons. The sequencing here drew on PBMCs from blood, taken roughly 48 days after vaccination. These receptors all stem from a man between 45 and 60 years old who received an inactivated influenza vaccine.

The rearrangement uses TRBV4-2 and TRBJ2-7; weak D call: TRBD1 (6 bases). V dropped 7 bases and J dropped 3 bases, with 19 bases sitting between them. Germline assignment: CDR1 LGHNA and CDR2 YNFKEQ. This CDR3 contains 15 residues. The CDR3 DNA sequence: TGTGCCAGCACCTACCGTGGGGGCGCTGACTACGAGCAGTACTTC. Translation gives CASTYRGGADYEQYF.

The J gene is TRBJ2-7, the V gene TRBV20-1, with D perhaps matching TRBD1 or TRBD2 (5 bases each). Germline lookup yields CDR1 DFQATT and CDR2 SNEGSKA (reference sequence). V was pared by 4 bases and J by 0 bases, with 13 bases between. The CDR3 has 14 residues. CDR3: CSAIGTDSSYEQYF. The CDR3 region has the DNA TGCAGTGCTATTGGGACCGACAGCTCCTACGAGCAGTACTTC.

This clonotype showed up many times. This chain uses TRBV15 with TRBJ2-7, with D unclear. The CDR3 has 16 residues. V was pared by 3 bases and J by 5 bases, with 20 bases between. Germline CDR1 reads LNHNV; CDR2 reads YYDKDF (reference sequence). The CDR3: CATSSRLTVLGNEQYF. The CDR3 DNA reads TGTGCCACCAGCAGTAGACTCACAGTGCTGGGTAACGAGCAGTACTTC.

This chain links TRBV15 with TRBJ2-1, with 7 positions matching TRBD1. Germline V gene lookup returns CDR1 LNHNV and CDR2 YYDKDF (reference sequence). The V and J ends lost 4 bases and 2 bases, in that order; junction bases with no gene match: 14. The CDR3 totals 18 residues. The CDR3 is CATSNFKQGRGTYNEQFF. DNA of the CDR3: TGTGCCACCAGCAACTTTAAACAGGGGCGTGGGACCTACAATGAGCAGTTCTTC.

This clonotype was detected only a few times. The chain joins TRBV6-5 to TRBJ2-1; 12 nucleotides agree with TRBD2. Per germline, CDR1 MNHEY and CDR2 SVGAGI. The V and J ends lost 2 bases and 0 bases, in that order; junction bases with no gene match: 8. The CDR3 is 19 residues long. CDR3 in DNA: TGTGCCAGCAGTTACCTCCGAACGGGACTAGCGGGCTCCTACAATGAGCAGTTCTTC. It specifies CASSYLRTGLAGSYNEQFF.

A few counts support this clonotype. The V gene is TRBV20-1, the J gene TRBJ2-3; no firm D call. Germline assignment: CDR1 DFQATT and CDR2 SNEGSKA (reference sequence). Trimming left V 3 bases short and J 0 bases short, with 10 bases between. The CDR3 length is 14 residues. The CDR3, as DNA: TGCAGTGCTAGTAAAGCAACTAGCACAGATACGCAGTATTTT. Its translation: CSASKATSTDTQYF.

The J gene is TRBJ2-7, the V gene TRBV9; D gene ambiguous. V was shortened by 4 bases and J by 1 base, with 9 bases between the two germline ends. This CDR3 region has 13 residues. Germline loops: CDR1 SGDLS, CDR2 YYNGEE. This CDR3 reads CASSSKSSYEQYF. For the CDR3, the DNA is TGTGCCAGCAGCTCCAAAAGTTCCTACGAGCAGTACTTC.

This clonotype was seen only a few times. The chain employs TRBV18 and TRBJ2-7; D possibly uses TRBD1 or TRBD2 (5 bases each). Per germline, CDR1 KGHSH and CDR2 LQKENI. V was pared by 5 bases and J by 2 bases, with 13 bases between. This CDR3 has 14 amino acids. The chain's CDR3 is CASSASEGPYEQYF. The CDR3, as DNA: TGTGCCAGCTCAGCGTCCGAGGGGCCCTACGAGCAGTACTTC.

The V call is TRBV7-8, the J call TRBJ1-4, with 8 positions matching TRBD1. V lost 5 bases to trimming and J lost 4 bases; unmatched junction nucleotides: 12. Germline assignment: CDR1 SGHVS and CDR2 FQNEAQ. CDR3 size: 17 residues. For the CDR3, the DNA is TGTGCCAGCAGCCGATCCCGAGGGACAGGAATTAATGAAAAACTGTTTTTT. Protein: CASSRSRGTGINEKLFF.

This chain uses TRBV12-3 or TRBV12-4 with TRBJ2-1; 9 bases are a match to TRBD2. J gave up 9 bases and V 2 bases, and 14 bases lay outside the gene matches. The CDR3 covers 17 residues. CDR3 region: CASSLNSRGGLSGEQFF. The CDR3, as DNA: TGTGCCAGCAGTTTAAATTCGCGGGGGGGCCTATCGGGTGAGCAGTTCTTC.

The chain joins TRBV6-1 to TRBJ2-3; 14 nucleotides align to TRBD2. This CDR3 is built from 16 residues. In germline, CDR1 is MNHNS, CDR2 SASEGT. Losses at the gene ends were 7 bases for V and 2 bases for J; bases not matched to a gene: 5. The CDR3 DNA sequence: TGTGCCAGCACTCGGACTAGCGGGGGGCACACAGATACGCAGTATTTT. Translated, it gives CASTRTSGGHTDTQYF.

In its sample, this clonotype was seen a few times. V gene TRBV6-1 combines with J gene TRBJ2-1; weak D call: TRBD1 (6 bases). Deletions cut 5 bases from V and 2 bases from J, with 13 bases between. The CDR3 is made up of 15 amino acids. Germline CDR1 and CDR2: MNHNS and SASEGT. The CDR3 reads CASSNGGRPYNEQFF. The DNA of the CDR3 is TGTGCCAGCAGTAATGGGGGCAGGCCCTACAATGAGCAGTTCTTC.

The V call is TRBV6-5, the J call TRBJ2-2, with D tentatively TRBD1 (6 bases). Germline V lookup: CDR1 MNHEY, CDR2 SVGAGI. The ends were cut back, 0 bases at V and 7 bases at J, with 12 bases in the middle. The CDR3 length is 15 residues. The CDR3 bases are TGTGCCAGCAGTTACTCTAAAACCAGGGGCGGGGAGCTGTTTTTT. It codes for CASSYSKTRGGELFF.

This clonotype was counted between two and nine times. The J gene is TRBJ1-2, the V gene TRBV7-9; no definite D call. Trimming stripped 3 bases from V and 6 bases from J, with 11 bases between. CDR3 size: 13 residues. Germline V gene lookup returns CDR1 SEHNR and CDR2 FQNEAQ (reference sequence). The CDR3 here is CASSFPGLHGYTF. The CDR3 nucleotides are TGTGCCAGCAGCTTCCCAGGTCTGCATGGCTACACCTTC.